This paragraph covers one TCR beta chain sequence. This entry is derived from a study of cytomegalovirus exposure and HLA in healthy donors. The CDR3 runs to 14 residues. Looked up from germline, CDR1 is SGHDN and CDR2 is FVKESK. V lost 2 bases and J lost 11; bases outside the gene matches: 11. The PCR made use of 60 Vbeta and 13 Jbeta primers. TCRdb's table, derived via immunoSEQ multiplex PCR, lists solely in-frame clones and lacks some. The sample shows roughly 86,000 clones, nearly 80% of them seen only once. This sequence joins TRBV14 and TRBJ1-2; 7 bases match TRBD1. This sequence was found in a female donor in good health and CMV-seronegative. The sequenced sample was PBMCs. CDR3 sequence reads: CASSQLWDSAAYTF. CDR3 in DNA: TGTGCCAGCAGCCAACTATGGGACAGCGCGGCGTACACCTTC.